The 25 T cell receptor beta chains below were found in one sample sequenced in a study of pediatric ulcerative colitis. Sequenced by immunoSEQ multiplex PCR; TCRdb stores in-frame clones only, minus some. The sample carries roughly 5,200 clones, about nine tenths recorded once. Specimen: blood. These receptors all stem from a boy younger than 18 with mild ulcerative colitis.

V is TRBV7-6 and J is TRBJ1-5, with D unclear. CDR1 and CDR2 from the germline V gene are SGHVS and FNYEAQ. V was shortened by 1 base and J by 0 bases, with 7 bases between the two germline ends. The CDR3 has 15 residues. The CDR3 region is CASSLEGYSNQPQHF. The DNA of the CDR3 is TGTGCCAGCAGCTTAGAGGGTTATAGCAATCAGCCCCAGCATTTT.

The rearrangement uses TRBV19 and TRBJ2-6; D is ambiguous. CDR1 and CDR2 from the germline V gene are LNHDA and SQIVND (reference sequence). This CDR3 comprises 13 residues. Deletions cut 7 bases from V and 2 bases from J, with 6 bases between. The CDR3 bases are TGTGCCAGTACCCTCCCTGGGGCCAACGTCCTGACTTTC. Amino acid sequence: CASTLPGANVLTF.

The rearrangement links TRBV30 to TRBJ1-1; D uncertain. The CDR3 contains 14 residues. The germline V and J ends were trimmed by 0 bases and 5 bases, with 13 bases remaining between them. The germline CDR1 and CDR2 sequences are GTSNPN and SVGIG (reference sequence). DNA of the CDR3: TGTGCCTGGAGTGTACCCAGGTTTTTGACTGAAGCTTTCTTT. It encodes CAWSVPRFLTEAFF.

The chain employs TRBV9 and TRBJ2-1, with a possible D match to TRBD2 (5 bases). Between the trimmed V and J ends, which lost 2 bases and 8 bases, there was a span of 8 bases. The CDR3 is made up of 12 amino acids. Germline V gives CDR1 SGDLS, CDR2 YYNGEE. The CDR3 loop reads CASSVGGYEQFF. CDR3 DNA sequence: TGTGCCAGCAGCGTTGGAGGTTATGAGCAGTTCTTC.

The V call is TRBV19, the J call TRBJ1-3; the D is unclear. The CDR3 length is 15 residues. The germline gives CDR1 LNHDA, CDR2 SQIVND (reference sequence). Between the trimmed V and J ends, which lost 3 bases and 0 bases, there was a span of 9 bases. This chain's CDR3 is CASSIGEGSGNTIYF. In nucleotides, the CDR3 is TGTGCCAGTAGTATCGGGGAAGGCTCTGGAAACACCATATATTTT.

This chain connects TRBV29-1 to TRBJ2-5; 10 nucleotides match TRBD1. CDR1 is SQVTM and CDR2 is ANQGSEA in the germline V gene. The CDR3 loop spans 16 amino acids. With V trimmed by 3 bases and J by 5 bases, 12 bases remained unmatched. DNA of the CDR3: TGCAGCGTTGATAACCCCAGACAGGGGGCGTGGGAGACCCAGTACTTC. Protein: CSVDNPRQGAWETQYF.

The CDR3 loop is CASSYGTGTYNEQFF. The CDR3 nucleotides are TGTGCCAGCAGCTATGGGACAGGCACCTACAATGAGCAGTTCTTC. The chain links TRBV7-3 to TRBJ2-1; 8 bases agree with TRBD1. CDR1 is SGHTA and CDR2 is FQGTGA in the germline V gene. The CDR3 has 15 residues. V was pared by 4 bases and J by 2 bases, with 4 bases of the junction left unmatched.

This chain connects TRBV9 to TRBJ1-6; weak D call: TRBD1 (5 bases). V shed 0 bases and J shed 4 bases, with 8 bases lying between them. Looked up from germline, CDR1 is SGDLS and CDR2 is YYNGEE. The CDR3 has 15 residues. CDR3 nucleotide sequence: TGTGCCAGCAGCGTAGGCCAGGGATATAATTCACCCCTCCACTTT. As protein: CASSVGQGYNSPLHF.

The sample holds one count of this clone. CDR3 coding DNA: TGTGCCAGCAGCTGGGGAGGGAGTAATGAAAAACTGTTTTTT. It encodes CASSWGGSNEKLFF. The chain recombines TRBV9 with TRBJ1-4, with D hard to call. CDR1 SGDLS and CDR2 YYNGEE come from the germline V gene. The CDR3 totals 14 residues. V was clipped by 4 bases and J by 4 bases, with 11 bases between them. The variable domain in full, with the rest retrieved from reference TRBV9 and TRBJ1-4, is DSGVTQTPKHLITATGQRVTLRCSPRSGDLSVYWYQQSLDQGLQFLIQYYNGEERAKGNILERFSAQQFPDLHSELNLSSLELGDSALYFCASSWGGSNEKLFFGSGTQLSVL.

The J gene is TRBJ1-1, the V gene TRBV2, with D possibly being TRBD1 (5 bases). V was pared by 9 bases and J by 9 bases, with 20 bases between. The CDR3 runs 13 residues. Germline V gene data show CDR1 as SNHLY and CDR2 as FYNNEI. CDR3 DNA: TGTGCCAGTTGTATCCAGGGTGGGGGACAAGCTTTCTTT. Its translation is CASCIQGGGQAFF.

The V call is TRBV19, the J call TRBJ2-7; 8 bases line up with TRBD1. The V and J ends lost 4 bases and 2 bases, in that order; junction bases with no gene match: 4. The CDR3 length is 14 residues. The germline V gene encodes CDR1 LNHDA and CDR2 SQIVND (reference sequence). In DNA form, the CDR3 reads TGTGCCAGTAGTAATACAGGGGGTACCTACGAGCAGTACTTC. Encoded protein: CASSNTGGTYEQYF.

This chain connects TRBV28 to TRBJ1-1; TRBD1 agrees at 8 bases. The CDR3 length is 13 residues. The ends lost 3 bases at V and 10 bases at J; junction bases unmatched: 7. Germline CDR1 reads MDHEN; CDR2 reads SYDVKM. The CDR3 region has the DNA TGTGCCAGCAGTTTCCTCGACAGGGGAACAGCTTTCTTT. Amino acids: CASSFLDRGTAFF.

CDR3: CASSSGTGSGYTF. CDR3 DNA sequence: TGTGCCAGCAGTTCCGGGACAGGGTCAGGCTACACCTTC. The chain combines TRBV28 with TRBJ1-2, with 9 bases matching TRBD1. Germline assignment: CDR1 MDHEN and CDR2 SYDVKM. The CDR3 runs 13 residues. Trimming removed 4 bases from V and 8 bases from J; junction bases left unmatched: 5.

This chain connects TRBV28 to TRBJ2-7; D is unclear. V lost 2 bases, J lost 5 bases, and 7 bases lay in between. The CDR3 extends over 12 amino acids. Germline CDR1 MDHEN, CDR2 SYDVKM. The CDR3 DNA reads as TGTGCCAGCAGTTTAAGGCGCGACGAGCAGTACTTC. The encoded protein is CASSLRRDEQYF.

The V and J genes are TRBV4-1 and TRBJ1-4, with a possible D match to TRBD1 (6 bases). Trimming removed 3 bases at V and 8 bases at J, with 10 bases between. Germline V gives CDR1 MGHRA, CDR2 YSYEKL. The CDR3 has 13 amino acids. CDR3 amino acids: CASSHVGQEKLFF. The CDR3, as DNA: TGCGCCAGCAGCCATGTCGGACAGGAAAAACTGTTTTTT.

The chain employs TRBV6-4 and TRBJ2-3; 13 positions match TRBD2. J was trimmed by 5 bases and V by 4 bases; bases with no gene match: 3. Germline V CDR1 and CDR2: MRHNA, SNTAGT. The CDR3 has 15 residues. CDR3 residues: CASSAGTSGEDTQYF. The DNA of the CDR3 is TGTGCCAGCAGTGCGGGGACTAGCGGGGAAGATACGCAGTATTTT.

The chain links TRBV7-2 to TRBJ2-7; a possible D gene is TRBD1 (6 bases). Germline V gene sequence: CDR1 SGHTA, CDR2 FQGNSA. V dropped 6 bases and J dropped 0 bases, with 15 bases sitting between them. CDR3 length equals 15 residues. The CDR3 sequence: CASSYQGTSSYEQYF. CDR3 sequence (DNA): TGTGCCAGCAGTTACCAGGGGACCAGCTCCTACGAGCAGTACTTC.

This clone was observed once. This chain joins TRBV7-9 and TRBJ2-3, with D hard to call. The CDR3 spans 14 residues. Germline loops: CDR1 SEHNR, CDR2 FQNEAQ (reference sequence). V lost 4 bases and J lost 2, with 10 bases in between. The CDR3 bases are TGTGCCAGCAGCTACCGGGCCACCACAGATACGCAGTATTTT. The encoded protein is CASSYRATTDTQYF.

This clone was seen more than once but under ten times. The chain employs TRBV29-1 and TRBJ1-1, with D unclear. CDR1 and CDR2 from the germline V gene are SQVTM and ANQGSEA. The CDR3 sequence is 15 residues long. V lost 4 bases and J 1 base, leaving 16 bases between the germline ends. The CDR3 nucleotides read TGCAGCGTTGTTGGAAGTAAATCCTCGAACACTGAAGCTTTCTTT. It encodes CSVVGSKSSNTEAFF.

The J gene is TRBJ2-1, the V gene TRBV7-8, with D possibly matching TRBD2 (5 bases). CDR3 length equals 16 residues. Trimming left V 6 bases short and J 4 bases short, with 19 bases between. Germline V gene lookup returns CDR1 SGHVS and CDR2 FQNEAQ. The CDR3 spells CASRSRWERQYNEQFF. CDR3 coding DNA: TGTGCCAGCAGATCGCGCTGGGAGAGACAATACAATGAGCAGTTCTTC.

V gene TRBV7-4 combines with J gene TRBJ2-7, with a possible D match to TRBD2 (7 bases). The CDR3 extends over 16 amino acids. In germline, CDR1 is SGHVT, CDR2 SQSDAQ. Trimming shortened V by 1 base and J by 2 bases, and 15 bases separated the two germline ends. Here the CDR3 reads CASSLEEAGAPYEQYF. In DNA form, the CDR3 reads TGTGCCAGCAGCTTAGAGGAGGCGGGGGCCCCCTACGAGCAGTACTTC.

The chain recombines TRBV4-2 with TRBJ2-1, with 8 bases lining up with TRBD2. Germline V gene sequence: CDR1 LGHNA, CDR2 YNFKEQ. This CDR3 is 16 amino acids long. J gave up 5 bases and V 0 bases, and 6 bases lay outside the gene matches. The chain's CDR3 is CASSQDFGGGNNEQFF. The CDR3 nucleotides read TGTGCCAGCAGCCAAGATTTCGGGGGGGGAAACAATGAGCAGTTCTTC.

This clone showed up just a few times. The CDR3 region is CASSYRTGGGNQPQHF. As DNA, the CDR3 is TGTGCCAGCAGCTATAGGACAGGGGGCGGCAATCAGCCCCAGCATTTT. The V and J genes are TRBV5-6 and TRBJ1-5; 11 bases align to TRBD1. The CDR3 runs 16 residues. From germline, CDR1 is SGHDT and CDR2 YYEEEE. With 3 bases clipped from V and 2 bases from J, the junction kept 4 bases outside the gene matches.

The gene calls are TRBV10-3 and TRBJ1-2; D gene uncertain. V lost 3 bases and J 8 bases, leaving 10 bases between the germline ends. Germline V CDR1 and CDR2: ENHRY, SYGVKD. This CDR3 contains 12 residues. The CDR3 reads CAISEGSFGYTF. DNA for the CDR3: TGTGCCATCAGTGAAGGGTCGTTCGGCTACACCTTC.

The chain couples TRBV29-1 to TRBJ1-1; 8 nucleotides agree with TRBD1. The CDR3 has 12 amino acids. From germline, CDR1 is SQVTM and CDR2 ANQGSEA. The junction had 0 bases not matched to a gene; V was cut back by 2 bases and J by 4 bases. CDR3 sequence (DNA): TGCAGCGTTGAACAGGGGGCCACTGAAGCTTTCTTT. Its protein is CSVEQGATEAFF.